This is a list of T cell receptor beta chains from one sample in a study of technical replicates of blood from several donors. TCRdb keeps only in-frame clones here, not all; method: immunoSEQ multiplex PCR. Among some 80,000 clones, about 81% were seen once, and the ten largest hold 3% to 5%. The specimen sequenced was PBMCs. These receptors were collected from a human donor in good health. Some clones in this sample may be carry-over from other donors' samples. Each CDR3 is given with its conserved first and last residue. The D gene is left open where the match is weak. Not every row has a clone size; where given, it reads once, few, many or a size class.

v_gene: TRBV5-1; j_gene: TRBJ2-1; d_gene: TRBD2; abundance: -; CDR3aa: CASSPSGAYNEQFF; CDR3nt: TGCGCCAGCAGCCCCAGCGGGGCCTACAATGAGCAGTTCTTC
v_gene: TRBV7-2; j_gene: TRBJ1-2; d_gene: -; abundance: -; CDR3aa: CASSLAVTHGYTF; CDR3nt: TGTGCCAGCAGCTTAGCGGTCACACATGGCTACACCTTC
v_gene: TRBV5-4; j_gene: TRBJ2-3; d_gene: TRBD1; abundance: -; CDR3aa: CASSNIGQGDTQYF; CDR3nt: TGTGCCAGCAGCAATATCGGACAGGGGGATACGCAGTATTTT
v_gene: TRBV7-2; j_gene: TRBJ2-5; d_gene: TRBD2; abundance: -; CDR3aa: CASSLAISGRGETQYF; CDR3nt: TGTGCCAGCAGCTTAGCGATCTCGGGGAGGGGAGAGACCCAGTACTTC
v_gene: TRBV11-3; j_gene: TRBJ1-6; d_gene: -; abundance: once; CDR3aa: CASSLAQSNSPLHF; CDR3nt: TGTGCCAGCAGCTTAGCACAGAGTAATTCACCCCTCCACTTT
v_gene: TRBV2; j_gene: TRBJ2-7; d_gene: TRBD2; abundance: -; CDR3aa: CASSVEAGAPYEQYF; CDR3nt: TGTGCCAGCAGTGTGGAAGCGGGAGCACCATACGAGCAGTACTTC
v_gene: TRBV4-3; j_gene: TRBJ2-7; d_gene: TRBD2; abundance: -; CDR3aa: CASSPGLASGHGEQYF; CDR3nt: TGCGCCAGCAGCCCGGGACTAGCGTCGGGACATGGCGAGCAGTACTTC
v_gene: TRBV5-4; j_gene: TRBJ2-1; d_gene: TRBD1; abundance: -; CDR3aa: CASSLTGRANDEQFF; CDR3nt: TGTGCCAGCAGCCTGACAGGGCGCGCTAATGATGAGCAGTTCTTC
v_gene: TRBV25-1; j_gene: TRBJ1-2; d_gene: -; abundance: -; CDR3aa: CASSESGFNYGYTF; CDR3nt: TGTGCCAGCAGTGAATCAGGATTTAACTATGGCTACACCTTC
v_gene: TRBV9; j_gene: TRBJ2-7; d_gene: -; abundance: -; CDR3aa: CASSAPGTSLSEQYF; CDR3nt: TGTGCCAGCAGCGCCCCGGGAACCTCCCTTAGCGAGCAGTACTTC
v_gene: TRBV4-2; j_gene: TRBJ2-7; d_gene: -; abundance: -; CDR3aa: CASSQRQPWGGQYYEQYF; CDR3nt: TGTGCCAGCAGCCAACGGCAGCCATGGGGGGGCCAGTATTACGAGCAGTACTTC
v_gene: TRBV2; j_gene: TRBJ2-1; d_gene: -; abundance: -; CDR3aa: CASSEETFYNEQFF; CDR3nt: TGTGCCAGCAGTGAAGAAACTTTCTACAATGAGCAGTTCTTC
v_gene: TRBV5-1; j_gene: TRBJ1-1; d_gene: TRBD1; abundance: few; CDR3aa: CASSADRVNTEAFF; CDR3nt: TGCGCCAGCAGCGCCGACAGGGTGAACACTGAAGCTTTCTTT
v_gene: TRBV20-1; j_gene: TRBJ2-5; d_gene: -; abundance: -; CDR3aa: CSAEPRETQYF; CDR3nt: TGCAGTGCTGAGCCCCGGGAGACCCAGTACTTC
v_gene: TRBV7-6; j_gene: TRBJ1-4; d_gene: TRBD1; abundance: -; CDR3aa: CASSNRQGLGTNEKLFF; CDR3nt: TGTGCCAGCAGCAACAGACAGGGGCTCGGCACTAATGAAAAACTGTTTTTT
v_gene: TRBV10-3; j_gene: TRBJ1-1; d_gene: -; abundance: -; CDR3aa: CAISSRGGTEAFF; CDR3nt: TGTGCCATCAGTTCCCGGGGGGGAACTGAAGCTTTCTTT
v_gene: TRBV30; j_gene: TRBJ2-7; d_gene: TRBD2; abundance: -; CDR3aa: CAWSATSGRAYEQYF; CDR3nt: TGTGCCTGGAGTGCGACTAGCGGGAGGGCCTACGAGCAGTACTTC
v_gene: TRBV23-1; j_gene: TRBJ2-7; d_gene: TRBD1; abundance: -; CDR3aa: CASSRSGGQGGAYEQYF; CDR3nt: TGCGCCAGCAGTAGAAGTGGGGGACAGGGTGGGGCCTACGAGCAGTACTTC
v_gene: TRBV10-3; j_gene: TRBJ2-3; d_gene: TRBD2; abundance: -; CDR3aa: CAISEKRLAGGTDTQYF; CDR3nt: TGTGCCATCAGTGAGAAGCGACTAGCGGGGGGCACAGATACGCAGTATTTT
v_gene: TRBV2; j_gene: TRBJ2-5; d_gene: TRBD1; abundance: -; CDR3aa: CADSRDSQETQYF; CDR3nt: TGTGCCGACAGCCGGGACAGCCAAGAGACCCAGTACTTC
v_gene: TRBV7-7; j_gene: TRBJ2-1; d_gene: -; abundance: once; CDR3aa: CASSLRFNNEQFF; CDR3nt: TGTGCCAGCAGCCTCAGGTTCAACAATGAGCAGTTCTTC
v_gene: TRBV7-3; j_gene: TRBJ2-1; d_gene: TRBD2; abundance: -; CDR3aa: CASSSLAGVGRYSYNEQFF; CDR3nt: TGTGCCAGCAGTAGTCTAGCGGGAGTGGGGAGGTACTCCTACAATGAGCAGTTCTTC
v_gene: TRBV5-1; j_gene: TRBJ1-2; d_gene: -; abundance: -; CDR3aa: CATGRGREGDGYTF; CDR3nt: TGCGCCACCGGGCGGGGCAGGGAAGGGGATGGCTACACCTTC
v_gene: TRBV5-4; j_gene: TRBJ2-5; d_gene: TRBD1; abundance: -; CDR3aa: CASSLGPDRGRSETQYF; CDR3nt: TGTGCCAGCAGCTTGGGTCCCGACAGGGGGCGTTCGGAGACCCAGTACTTC
v_gene: TRBV7-2; j_gene: TRBJ2-1; d_gene: -; abundance: -; CDR3aa: CASSYRGMDNEQFF; CDR3nt: TGTGCCAGCAGCTACCGGGGGATGGACAATGAGCAGTTCTTC
v_gene: TRBV27; j_gene: TRBJ2-7; d_gene: -; abundance: -; CDR3aa: CASSFRQTYEQYF; CDR3nt: TGTGCCAGCAGTTTCAGACAGACCTACGAGCAGTACTTC
v_gene: TRBV5-1; j_gene: TRBJ2-7; d_gene: -; abundance: -; CDR3aa: CASGKDRGSSYEQYF; CDR3nt: TGCGCCAGCGGAAAAGATAGGGGTTCCTCCTACGAGCAGTACTTC
v_gene: TRBV5-1; j_gene: TRBJ1-1; d_gene: TRBD1; abundance: -; CDR3aa: CASSRTGVNTEAFF; CDR3nt: TGCGCCAGCAGCCGAACAGGGGTGAACACTGAAGCTTTCTTT
v_gene: TRBV5-1; j_gene: TRBJ2-1; d_gene: TRBD2; abundance: -; CDR3aa: CASSSTSGSSYNEQFF; CDR3nt: TGCGCCAGCAGCTCGACTAGCGGGAGTTCCTACAATGAGCAGTTCTTC
v_gene: TRBV19; j_gene: TRBJ2-7; d_gene: TRBD1; abundance: few; CDR3aa: CASSMDRGESYEQYF; CDR3nt: TGTGCCAGTAGTATGGACAGGGGGGAGTCCTACGAGCAGTACTTC
v_gene: TRBV7-9; j_gene: TRBJ2-3; d_gene: TRBD2; abundance: -; CDR3aa: CASSLELAASTDTQYF; CDR3nt: TGTGCCAGCAGCTTGGAACTAGCGGCTAGCACAGATACGCAGTATTTT
v_gene: TRBV5-4; j_gene: TRBJ1-4; d_gene: -; abundance: once; CDR3aa: CASSLKTGTNEKLFF; CDR3nt: TGTGCCAGCAGCTTGAAGACAGGAACTAATGAAAAACTGTTTTTT
v_gene: TRBV6-5; j_gene: TRBJ1-4; d_gene: -; abundance: -; CDR3aa: CASSYSGDWSNEKLFF; CDR3nt: TGTGCCAGCAGTTACTCGGGGGACTGGAGTAATGAAAAACTGTTTTTT
v_gene: TRBV7-2; j_gene: TRBJ2-5; d_gene: -; abundance: -; CDR3aa: CASSLVGHRKETQYF; CDR3nt: TGTGCCAGCAGCTTAGTTGGCCACAGGAAAGAGACCCAGTACTTC
v_gene: TRBV29-1; j_gene: TRBJ2-5; d_gene: -; abundance: -; CDR3aa: CSVEGAGSAQYF; CDR3nt: TGCAGCGTTGAAGGGGCCGGTTCGGCCCAGTACTTC
v_gene: TRBV4-3; j_gene: TRBJ1-2; d_gene: -; abundance: -; CDR3aa: CASSQDWDTSYGYTF; CDR3nt: TGCGCCAGCAGCCAAGATTGGGACACTTCCTATGGCTACACCTTC
v_gene: TRBV2; j_gene: TRBJ1-4; d_gene: TRBD1; abundance: -; CDR3aa: CASRGQDEKLFF; CDR3nt: TGTGCCAGCAGGGGACAGGACGAAAAACTGTTTTTT
v_gene: TRBV7-3; j_gene: TRBJ2-3; d_gene: -; abundance: few; CDR3aa: CARNRTEVGDTQYF; CDR3nt: TGTGCCAGGAACCGGACTGAGGTTGGGGATACGCAGTATTTT
v_gene: TRBV5-1; j_gene: TRBJ2-3; d_gene: TRBD2; abundance: -; CDR3aa: CASRRGGSSDTQYF; CDR3nt: TGCGCCAGCCGGCGGGGGGGGTCAAGTGATACGCAGTATTTT
v_gene: TRBV9; j_gene: TRBJ2-3; d_gene: TRBD2; abundance: -; CDR3aa: CASSVGVAGSTDTQYF; CDR3nt: TGTGCCAGCAGCGTAGGAGTAGCGGGGAGCACAGATACGCAGTATTTT
v_gene: TRBV28; j_gene: TRBJ2-1; d_gene: -; abundance: -; CDR3aa: CASSSPGHPTYNEQFF; CDR3nt: TGTGCCAGCAGTTCACCGGGACACCCCACCTACAATGAGCAGTTCTTC
v_gene: TRBV18; j_gene: TRBJ2-5; d_gene: -; abundance: -; CDR3aa: CASSPLRARVGETQYF; CDR3nt: TGTGCCAGCTCACCATTGAGGGCGCGGGTAGGGGAGACCCAGTACTTC
v_gene: TRBV5-5; j_gene: TRBJ2-7; d_gene: -; abundance: -; CDR3aa: CASSLVGPGSGPYEQYF; CDR3nt: TGTGCCAGCAGCTTGGTTGGCCCTGGAAGCGGGCCCTACGAGCAGTACTTC
v_gene: TRBV29-1; j_gene: TRBJ2-1; d_gene: -; abundance: -; CDR3aa: CSAKPGSSYNEQFF; CDR3nt: TGCAGCGCGAAACCAGGTAGCTCCTACAATGAGCAGTTCTTC
v_gene: TRBV29-1; j_gene: TRBJ2-7; d_gene: -; abundance: -; CDR3aa: CSVATLGGSYEQYF; CDR3nt: TGCAGCGTTGCCACACTAGGGGGATCCTACGAGCAGTACTTC
v_gene: TRBV6-1; j_gene: TRBJ2-3; d_gene: TRBD2; abundance: -; CDR3aa: CASSVFYSGGTDTQYF; CDR3nt: TGTGCCAGCAGTGTCTTCTATAGCGGGGGCACAGATACGCAGTATTTT
v_gene: TRBV29-1; j_gene: TRBJ1-1; d_gene: -; abundance: -; CDR3aa: CSIPHGTEAFF; CDR3nt: TGCAGCATCCCCCACGGCACTGAAGCTTTCTTT
v_gene: TRBV6-1; j_gene: TRBJ1-2; d_gene: -; abundance: -; CDR3aa: CASGSLWREQGYTF; CDR3nt: TGTGCCAGCGGGTCGCTGTGGCGGGAGCAAGGCTACACCTTC
v_gene: TRBV2; j_gene: TRBJ2-2; d_gene: -; abundance: once; CDR3aa: CASSEGTPNTGELFF; CDR3nt: TGTGCCAGCAGTGAGGGGACACCCAACACCGGGGAGCTGTTTTTT
v_gene: TRBV6-6; j_gene: TRBJ2-7; d_gene: -; abundance: -; CDR3aa: CASSYAGDEQYF; CDR3nt: TGTGCCAGCAGTTACGCAGGGGACGAGCAGTACTTC
v_gene: TRBV4-2; j_gene: TRBJ2-7; d_gene: TRBD2; abundance: -; CDR3aa: CASSREVSSGYEQYF; CDR3nt: TGTGCCAGCAGCCGAGAAGTGTCTAGCGGATACGAGCAGTACTTC
v_gene: TRBV11-1; j_gene: TRBJ2-1; d_gene: TRBD2; abundance: -; CDR3aa: CASSRWGGSYNEQFF; CDR3nt: TGTGCCAGCAGCCGCTGGGGGGGTTCCTACAATGAGCAGTTCTTC
v_gene: TRBV21-1; j_gene: TRBJ2-7; d_gene: -; abundance: -; CDR3aa: CASSKGARYYEQYF; CDR3nt: TGTGCCAGCAGCAAAGGGGCCAGGTATTACGAGCAGTACTTC
v_gene: TRBV4-3; j_gene: TRBJ2-3; d_gene: TRBD2; abundance: -; CDR3aa: CASSQGTSGTSTDTQYF; CDR3nt: TGCGCCAGCAGCCAAGGGACTAGCGGGACTAGCACAGATACGCAGTATTTT
v_gene: TRBV6-5; j_gene: TRBJ1-2; d_gene: -; abundance: -; CDR3aa: CASSNSPANYGYTF; CDR3nt: TGTGCCAGCAGCAACAGCCCAGCTAACTATGGCTACACCTTC
v_gene: TRBV2; j_gene: TRBJ1-3; d_gene: -; abundance: -; CDR3aa: CATTKQGFTGNTIYF; CDR3nt: TGTGCCACCACGAAGCAGGGATTCACTGGAAACACCATATATTTT
v_gene: TRBV5-6; j_gene: TRBJ2-7; d_gene: -; abundance: -; CDR3aa: CASSWRPQLYEQYF; CDR3nt: TGTGCCAGCAGCTGGAGACCACAACTCTACGAGCAGTACTTC
v_gene: TRBV4-3; j_gene: TRBJ2-7; d_gene: -; abundance: -; CDR3aa: CASSQIQDTPYEQYF; CDR3nt: TGCGCCAGCAGCCAGATACAGGATACTCCCTACGAGCAGTACTTC
v_gene: TRBV9; j_gene: TRBJ2-3; d_gene: -; abundance: -; CDR3aa: CASSVGHYTDTQYF; CDR3nt: TGTGCCAGTAGCGTAGGCCACTACACAGATACGCAGTATTTT